This paragraph covers one T cell receptor (beta chain) sequence. Its antigen is unknown. The data were taken from a study of memory CD4+ T cells and cytomegalovirus serostatus. General observations from the study: Median bootstrapped AUC for CMV status was approximately 0.96 originally, about 0.9 US-trained. CD4+ memory repertoires contained about two fifths of the roughly 160 reported CMV TCRbeta sequences.

Germline CDR1 and CDR2: MNHEY and SVGAGI. V was shortened by 2 bases and J by 7 bases, with 18 bases between the two germline ends. This CDR3 is 16 amino acids long. Single viable CD3+CD4+CD8-CD45RO+ cells were sorted as the memory CD4+ T cells. Per the original methods: Out-of-frame sequences were removed, leaving a few million distinct TCRbeta sequences. Assay used: immunoSEQ multiplex PCR; TCRdb lists only in-frame clones, some missing. The V and J calls and clone size were taken over from that table, and D and trimming were inferred from the DNA. Among about 48,000 clones, roughly 78% were seen once, and the ten largest hold approximately 0.8%.

The receptor comes from an adult in good health and CMV-seronegative. The chain links TRBV6-5 to TRBJ2-1, with D perhaps assigned TRBD1 or TRBD2 (6 bases each). The sequenced material came from memory CD4+ T cells from blood. The CDR3 protein is CASSYSSGGPSNEQFF. CDR3 coding DNA: TGTGCCAGCAGTTACAGTAGTGGGGGGCCCAGTAATGAGCAGTTCTTC.